This T cell receptor beta chain emerged from a study of cytomegalovirus exposure and HLA in healthy donors. Findings and limits, study-wide: Most TCR sequences were rare, but some public TCRs occurred in many donors. Immune exposure information available was restricted to CMV serostatus.

With respect to this clone: As yet, its antigen is unknown.

PCR was performed using 60 Vbeta and 13 Jbeta primers. In the source study's methods: Per a later analysis, the number of unique TCR beta chains was approximately 80 million, of which about 10 million were shared. Using immunoSEQ multiplex PCR, the repertoire was profiled, and TCRdb retains in-frame clones only, with some absent. V and J calls and clone size follow that table, whereas D and trimming were derived from the DNA. This sample has about 120,000 clones; roughly 85% occur once, and the top ten carry about 3.9%. Germline lookup yields CDR1 SEHNR and CDR2 FQNEAQ (reference sequence). CDR3 length: 14 residues. Deletions cut 1 base from V and 1 base from J, with 4 bases between.

The J gene is TRBJ2-2, the V gene TRBV7-9, with D unresolved. This TCR was recovered from a woman between 40 and 55 years old in good health and CMV-seropositive. Sequencing was performed on PBMCs. CDR3 protein: CASSLGQNTGELFF. DNA of the CDR3: TGTGCCAGCAGCTTAGGACAGAACACCGGGGAGCTGTTTTTT.